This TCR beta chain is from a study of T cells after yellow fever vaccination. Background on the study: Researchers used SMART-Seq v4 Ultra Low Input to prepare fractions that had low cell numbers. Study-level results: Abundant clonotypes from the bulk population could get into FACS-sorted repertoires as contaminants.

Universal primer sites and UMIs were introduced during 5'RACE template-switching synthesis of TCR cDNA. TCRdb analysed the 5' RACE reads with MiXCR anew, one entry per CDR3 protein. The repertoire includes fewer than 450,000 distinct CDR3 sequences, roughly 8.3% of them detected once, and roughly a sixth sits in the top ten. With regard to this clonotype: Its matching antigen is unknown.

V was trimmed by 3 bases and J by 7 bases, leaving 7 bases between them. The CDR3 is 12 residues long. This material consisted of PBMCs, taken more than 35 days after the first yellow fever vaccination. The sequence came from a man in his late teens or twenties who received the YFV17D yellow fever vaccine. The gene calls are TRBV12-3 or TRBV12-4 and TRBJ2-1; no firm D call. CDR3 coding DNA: TGTGCCAGCAGTTTCGTGGGGAATGAGCAGTTCTTC. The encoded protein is CASSFVGNEQFF.